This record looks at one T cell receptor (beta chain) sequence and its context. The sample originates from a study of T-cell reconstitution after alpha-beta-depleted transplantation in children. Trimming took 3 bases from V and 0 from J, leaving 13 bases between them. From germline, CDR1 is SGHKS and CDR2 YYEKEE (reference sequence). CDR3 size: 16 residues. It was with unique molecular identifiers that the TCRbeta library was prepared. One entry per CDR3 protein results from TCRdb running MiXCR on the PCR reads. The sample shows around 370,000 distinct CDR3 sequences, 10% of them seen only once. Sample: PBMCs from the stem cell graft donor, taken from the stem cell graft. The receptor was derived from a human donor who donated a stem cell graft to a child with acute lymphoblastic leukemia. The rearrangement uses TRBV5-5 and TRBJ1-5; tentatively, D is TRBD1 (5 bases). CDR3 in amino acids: CASSSGGGISNQPQHF. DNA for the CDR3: TGTGCCAGCAGCTCGGGGGGGGGAATTAGCAATCAGCCCCAGCATTTT. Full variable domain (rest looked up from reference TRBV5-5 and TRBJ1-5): DAGVTQSPTHLIKTRGQQVTLRCSPISGHKSVSWYQQVLGQGPQFIFQYYEKEERGRGNFPDRFSARQFPNYSSELNVNALLLGDSALYLCASSSGGGISNQPQHFGDGTRLSIL.